These 2 T cell receptor beta chains were sequenced from one sample in a study of shared clonotypes between healthy human individuals. TCRdb's table, derived via immunoSEQ multiplex PCR, lists solely in-frame clones and lacks some. The sample shows 400,000 to 550,000 clones, around 79% of them seen only once. Sequencing input: PBMCs. The receptors were sampled from a middle-aged woman in good health. Some clones in this sample may be carry-over from other donors' samples.

This clone was seen more than once but under ten times. J is TRBJ2-2 and V is TRBV19, with TRBD1 identical over 7 bases. This CDR3 is built from 14 residues. The junction had 7 bases not matched to a gene; V was cut back by 8 bases and J by 4 bases. The germline V gene encodes CDR1 LNHDA and CDR2 SQIVND (reference sequence). The CDR3 reads CASWDRGATGELFF. The CDR3 DNA sequence: TGTGCCAGTTGGGACAGAGGAGCCACCGGGGAGCTGTTTTTT.

The CDR3 loop reads CASSLLAGVSYEQYF. The CDR3 DNA is TGTGCCAGCAGCTTACTAGCGGGAGTCTCCTACGAGCAGTACTTC. The rearrangement links TRBV6-6 to TRBJ2-7, with TRBD2 matching 11 bases. Germline values: CDR1 MNHNY, CDR2 SVGAGI (reference sequence). CDR3 size: 15 residues. The V segment lost 6 bases and the J segment 0 bases; nucleotides outside the gene matches: 4.